Sequencing of this T cell receptor (beta chain) was carried out in a study of blood T cell repertoires in COVID-19 (dated by TCRdb to between 2020 and 2021). Concerning the study at large: Samples from collaborators originated in the United States, Italy and Spain and spanned both the acute and convalescent phases of COVID-19. Samples came from the ongoing ImmuneRACE study (first 160 participants) plus 1,254 subjects from 6 global collaborators. A freely available public database, intended as a resource for researchers studying the immune response to SARS-CoV-2, is where the repertoires were released. Subjects who had been exposed to COVID-19, were actively infected with it, or had recovered from it provided the deeply sampled blood TCRbeta repertoires that made up the dataset. Where available, HLA class I and class II types were obtained from metadata supplied by the sample provider rather than from assay-based typing. A de-identified subject ID, COVID-19 status, age in years and sex were almost always included in the sample metadata. The material from the prospective study consisted of cDNA or gDNA derived from T cells, B-cell-depleted T cells, or PBMCs.

Overall results and qualifications from the work: The amount of clinical and demographic metadata varied by source and participant and was provided uncurated.

Collaborating institutions collected whole blood in K2EDTA tubes following their own protocols. Collaborator samples were shipped for TCRbeta analysis as frozen whole blood, isolated PBMCs, or DNA extracted from either sample type. TCRbeta CDR3 regions were amplified from genomic DNA using the immunoSEQ Assay, a bias-controlled multiplex PCR. Per the original workflow: The number of nucleated cells in each sample was estimated by amplification of reference gene primers within the assay. Sequence reads were collapsed and filtered to measure the absolute abundance of every unique TCRbeta CDR3 rearrangement. For each sample, productive Simpson clonality was calculated as the square root of Simpson's diversity index over productive rearrangements. TCRdb retrieved this table from immuneACCESS and kept in-frame rearrangements only. Not all clones are present; in checked studies, unresolved V genes account for under half, and no reason is known for the remainder. V and J calls and clone size are copied from that table; D and trimming were computed from the DNA. Within this sample are 55,000 to 75,000 clones, with about 81% of them counted one time only. The top ten hold around 9.2% of the sample.

About this clone: Its antigen remains unidentified. Base qualities are not provided; no much larger clone lies one nucleotide away.

As encoded in the germline V gene, CDR1 is SGHTA while CDR2 is FQGNSA. Spanning cysteine to phenylalanine, the CDR3 consists of 15 amino acids. Left in the record is the CDR3 DNA by itself, 45 bases read in frame from the first base. Germline trimming amounts to 5 bases on V and 4 bases on J, with 10 as the count of junction bases outside the gene matches. The sequence came from a human donor in a cohort sampled during active COVID-19. The sequenced material came from peripheral blood. This chain joins TRBV7-2 to TRBJ2-7; TRBD1 lines up with 8 middle nucleotides. The DNA sequence follows: TGTGCCAGCAGCGGCCAGGGGGCCCCCTTGTACGAGCAGTACTTC. It encodes CASSGQGAPLYEQYF.